This T cell receptor (beta chain) was retrieved from a study of T cell changes during pregnancy in multiple sclerosis (dated by TCRdb to about 2019). For the study in its entirety: In women with multiple sclerosis, the researchers looked at how the T cell repertoire shifted as pregnancy progressed.

Comments on this clone: The antigen it recognizes is unknown. No base-level quality is on record; no much larger clone is a single base apart.

Ends trimmed: V by 0 bases, J by 5 bases; bases unmatched to a gene: 6. There are 16 amino acids in the CDR3, from cysteine to phenylalanine inclusive. The entry retains the CDR3 DNA only, 48 bases that are in frame from base 1. CDR1 is given as MNHNY and CDR2 as SVGAGI, both from the germline V gene (reference sequence). The library was generated by the immunoSEQ multiplex PCR assay. TCRdb stores this immuneACCESS table with in-frame sequences only. Part of the clones is absent; in the studies checked, under half of the shortfall reflects unresolved V genes, and no reason is known for the rest. This sample has tens of thousands of clones in its table, and approximately 91% of those were observed once. The ten largest account for 1.3% of the sample.

The TCR sequence derives from a female donor with multiple sclerosis, enrolled in a pregnancy study. This chain joins TRBV6-6 to TRBJ2-5; 10 central bases correspond to TRBD1. This specimen was peripheral blood, taken in the second trimester of pregnancy. The DNA reads as follows: TGTGCCAGCAGTTACTCTGACAGGGGGCGGTTGGAGACCCAGTACTTC. Its amino acids are CASSYSDRGRLETQYF.